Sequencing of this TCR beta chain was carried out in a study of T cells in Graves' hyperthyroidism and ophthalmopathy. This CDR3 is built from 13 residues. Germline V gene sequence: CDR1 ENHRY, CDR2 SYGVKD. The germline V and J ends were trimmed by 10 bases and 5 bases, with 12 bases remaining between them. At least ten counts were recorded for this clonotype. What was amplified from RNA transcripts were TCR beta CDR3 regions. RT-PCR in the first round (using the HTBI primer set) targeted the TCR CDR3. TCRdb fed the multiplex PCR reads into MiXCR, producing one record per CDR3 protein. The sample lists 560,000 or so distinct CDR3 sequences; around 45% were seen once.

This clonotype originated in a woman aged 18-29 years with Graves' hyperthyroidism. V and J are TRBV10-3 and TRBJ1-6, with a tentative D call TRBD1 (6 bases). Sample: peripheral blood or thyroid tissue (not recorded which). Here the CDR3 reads CATRQDDNSPLHF. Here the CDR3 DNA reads TGTGCCACGAGACAGGATGATAATTCACCCCTCCACTTT.